Each of the 30 T cell receptor beta chains below was sequenced from the same sample in a study of identical twins. TCRdb reanalysed the 5' RACE reads using MiXCR and keeps one entry per CDR3 protein. In the table there are 270,000 or so distinct CDR3 sequences, 6.5% to 9.5% of which are singletons. This sample also belongs to another study, concerning yellow fever vaccine responses in identical twins.

Sequencing input: CD8+ T cells sorted from blood. These receptors were taken from a woman in her late teens or twenties in good health.

The table lists this clonotype with many counts. The chain links TRBV11-1 to TRBJ2-3, with 13 bases fitting TRBD2. The CDR3 extends over 18 amino acids. The germline CDR1 and CDR2 sequences are SGHAT and FQDESV (reference sequence). V lost 5 bases to trimming and J lost 4 bases; unmatched junction nucleotides: 12. The CDR3 coding sequence is TGTGCCAGCAGCACAAGACTAGCGGGGGGCCGGGGAGCAGATACGCAGTATTTT. It specifies CASSTRLAGGRGADTQYF.

The chain joins TRBV2 to TRBJ2-7; D may be TRBD1 or TRBD2 (5 bases each). This CDR3 is 14 amino acids long. V dropped 3 bases and J dropped 5 bases, with 14 bases sitting between them. Germline CDR1 SNHLY, CDR2 FYNNEI. The DNA for the CDR3 is TGTGCCAGCAGTGATCTGAGGGGCGGGCACGAGCAGTACTTC. Translated: CASSDLRGGHEQYF. Combining the CDR3 with reference TRBV2 and TRBJ2-7 gives the whole variable domain EPEVTQTPSHQVTQMGQEVILRCVPISNHLYFYWYRQILGQKVEFLVSFYNNEISEKSEIFDDQFSVERPDGSNFTLKIRSTKLEDSAMYFCASSDLRGGHEQYFGPGTRLTVT.

A few counts support this clonotype. The rearrangement uses TRBV6-4 and TRBJ2-1; the D gene is possibly TRBD2 (5 bases). The CDR3 sequence is 14 residues long. Germline lookup yields CDR1 MRHNA and CDR2 SNTAGT. Trimming left V 3 bases short and J 6 bases short, with 12 bases between. CDR3 in DNA: TGTGCCAGCAGTGAGGGCCCCGAGGGCAATGAGCAGTTCTTC. Translated, it gives CASSEGPEGNEQFF.

The table lists this clonotype with many counts. The chain recombines TRBV28 with TRBJ2-3; D gene uncertain. Germline V gene lookup returns CDR1 MDHEN and CDR2 SYDVKM. Trimming took 3 bases from V and 5 from J, leaving 6 bases between them. The CDR3 consists of 12 residues. The CDR3: CASSFDKDTQYF. For the CDR3, the DNA is TGTGCCAGCAGTTTCGACAAAGATACGCAGTATTTT.

This clonotype has a count of ten or more. J is TRBJ2-3 and V is TRBV5-6, with D uncertain. The germline gives CDR1 SGHDT, CDR2 YYEEEE. There are 15 residues in the CDR3. Trimming took off 0 bases at V and 2 bases at J, with 10 bases between the two ends. CDR3 loop: CASSLGGQTTDTQYF. In DNA form, the CDR3 reads TGTGCCAGCAGCTTGGGTGGCCAGACCACAGATACGCAGTATTTT.

The chain is built from TRBV4-3 and TRBJ2-7; D call uncertain. Germline V gives CDR1 LGHNA, CDR2 YSLEER. The CDR3 sequence is 15 residues long. The V gene lost 1 base and the J gene lost 0 bases, with 10 bases spanning the gap. The CDR3 coding sequence is TGCGCCAGCAGCCAAGGACGGGTCGACTCCTACGAGCAGTACTTC. It translates to CASSQGRVDSYEQYF.

This clonotype was counted a few times. V and J are TRBV27 and TRBJ2-3; D is uncertain. The ends were cut back, 2 bases at V and 3 bases at J, with 15 bases in the middle. The germline V gene encodes CDR1 MNHEY and CDR2 SMNVEV (reference sequence). This CDR3 has 16 amino acids. CDR3 protein: CASSLRPPDSTDTQYF. The CDR3 DNA reads TGTGCCAGCAGTTTACGGCCACCCGATTCGACAGATACGCAGTATTTT.

This clonotype was recorded a few times. The chain uses TRBV4-2 and TRBJ2-7, with D perhaps matching TRBD1 or TRBD2 (6 bases each). This CDR3 is built from 14 residues. The germline V and J ends were trimmed by 3 bases and 3 bases, with 12 bases remaining between them. CDR1 is LGHNA, CDR2 YNFKEQ, per germline. The CDR3 sequence: CASSHEGGGYEQYF. CDR3 nucleotide sequence: TGTGCCAGCAGCCATGAGGGGGGAGGCTACGAGCAGTACTTC.

V usage is TRBV7-8 and J usage is TRBJ2-5, with a tentative D call TRBD2 (5 bases). The CDR3 runs 16 residues. Germline assignment: CDR1 SGHVS and CDR2 FQNEAQ. V shed 1 base and J shed 2 bases, with 14 bases lying between them. The CDR3 sequence: CASSLEIARSQETQYF. DNA for the CDR3: TGTGCCAGCAGCTTAGAGATAGCGCGATCGCAAGAGACCCAGTACTTC.

This clonotype was counted at least ten times. The chain joins TRBV20-1 to TRBJ2-1, with 15 positions matching TRBD2. The V segment lost 3 bases and the J segment 7 bases; nucleotides outside the gene matches: 13. Germline V gives CDR1 DFQATT, CDR2 SNEGSKA (reference sequence). This CDR3 is 18 amino acids long. CDR3 nucleotides: TGCAGTGCTAGGGGACTAGCGGGAGGTCCCCGACTAGAGAATGAGCAGTTCTTC. Its translation: CSARGLAGGPRLENEQFF.

This clonotype turned up a few times. The gene calls are TRBV6-6 and TRBJ2-3; D call uncertain. The CDR3 has 11 amino acids. Per germline, CDR1 MNHNY and CDR2 SVGAGI (reference sequence). V lost 8 bases and J 10 bases, leaving 13 bases between the germline ends. The CDR3 DNA follows: TGTGCCAGCGCCCCCGGCTGGGCGCAGTATTTT. The encoded protein is CASAPGWAQYF.

Only a few counts were recorded for this clonotype. The chain employs TRBV5-1 and TRBJ1-5, with unresolved D. The CDR3 is 13 amino acids. V lost 1 base to trimming and J lost 3 bases, with 5 bases between them. Germline values: CDR1 SGHRS, CDR2 YFSETQ. The CDR3 nucleotides read TGCGCCAGCAGCTTGTATACCAATCAGCCCCAGCATTTT. Amino acids: CASSLYTNQPQHF.

This clonotype was found a few times. The V gene is TRBV7-8, the J gene TRBJ2-7; D ambiguous. This CDR3 is 14 amino acids long. Germline V gene lookup returns CDR1 SGHVS and CDR2 FQNEAQ. Trimming pared 4 bases from V and 4 bases from J, leaving 14 bases between. Here the CDR3 DNA reads TGTGCCAGCAGCTCCTGGAGTATCGCATACGAGCAGTACTTC. It encodes CASSSWSIAYEQYF. Based on the CDR3 plus reference TRBV7-8 and TRBJ2-7, the full variable domain is GAGVSQSPRYKVAKRGQDVALRCDPISGHVSLFWYQQALGQGPEFLTYFQNEAQLDKSGLPSDRFFAERPEGSVSTLKIQRTQQEDSAVYLCASSSWSIAYEQYFGPGTRLTVT.

V usage is TRBV7-9 and J usage is TRBJ2-2; D is unresolved. This CDR3 is 12 amino acids long. Germline V gene data show CDR1 as SEHNR and CDR2 as FQNEAQ (reference sequence). Trimming shortened V by 5 bases and J by 7 bases, and 8 bases separated the two germline ends. CDR3 sequence: CASSPMGGELFF. The CDR3 coding sequence is TGTGCCAGCAGCCCTATGGGCGGGGAGCTGTTTTTT.

This clonotype was counted ten times or more. V gene TRBV7-9 combines with J gene TRBJ2-7, with D uncertain. Germline values: CDR1 SEHNR, CDR2 FQNEAQ (reference sequence). V dropped 5 bases and J dropped 4 bases, with 9 bases sitting between them. The length of the CDR3 is 12 residues. The CDR3 DNA follows: TGTGCCAGCAGCCAGGTCGGGTACGAGCAGTACTTC. Amino acid sequence: CASSQVGYEQYF.

The chain couples TRBV27 to TRBJ1-1; 9 bases align to TRBD1. Germline-derived CDR1 and CDR2 are MNHEY and SMNVEV (reference sequence). CDR3 length: 13 amino acids. Trimming took 6 bases from V and 7 from J; bases not matched to a gene: 6. This CDR3 reads CASRNRGRFEAFF. The CDR3 DNA reads as TGTGCCAGCAGAAACAGGGGGCGTTTTGAAGCTTTCTTT.

This clonotype was picked up many times. V is TRBV7-9 and J is TRBJ2-7; no clear D. V was trimmed by 3 bases and J by 3 bases, leaving 12 bases between them. Germline values: CDR1 SEHNR, CDR2 FQNEAQ (reference sequence). The CDR3 spans 14 residues. The CDR3 nucleotides are TGTGCCAGCAGCTTGGTAACGGCCAGCTACGAGCAGTACTTC. Its translation: CASSLVTASYEQYF.

The rearrangement links TRBV20-1 to TRBJ2-1, with D perhaps matching TRBD2 (6 bases). Germline CDR1 is DFQATT and CDR2 is SNEGSKA (reference sequence). The CDR3 is 14 amino acids. Trimming shortened V by 6 bases and J by 8 bases, and 20 bases separated the two germline ends. The CDR3 DNA reads TGCAGTGCCGGGGGTTGGGGGGTTCTCGATGAGCAGTTCTTC. The encoded protein is CSAGGWGVLDEQFF.

The chain recombines TRBV7-9 with TRBJ2-2, with 11 bases that match TRBD2. V lost 3 bases and J lost 1; bases outside the gene matches: 1. The CDR3 contains 16 residues. Germline CDR1 and CDR2: SEHNR and FQNEAQ (reference sequence). The DNA of the CDR3 is TGTGCCAGCAGCTTGGGACTAGCGGTGAACACCGGGGAGCTGTTTTTT. Its translation is CASSLGLAVNTGELFF.

This chain connects TRBV7-9 to TRBJ2-2, with TRBD2 identical over 7 bases. Germline CDR1 reads SEHNR; CDR2 reads FQNEAQ (reference sequence). Trimming cost V 4 bases and J 4 bases; bases outside gene matches: 0. This CDR3 is 13 amino acids long. CDR3 DNA sequence: TGTGCCAGCAGCTGGGAGGGCACCGGGGAGCTGTTTTTT. Translated: CASSWEGTGELFF.

This clonotype was counted a few times. V usage is TRBV20-1 and J usage is TRBJ2-1; TRBD1 matches 7 bases. CDR3 size: 15 residues. Germline lookup yields CDR1 DFQATT and CDR2 SNEGSKA (reference sequence). Trimming cost V 1 base and J 5 bases; bases outside gene matches: 8. The CDR3 spells CSARGRDSRDNEQFF. In nucleotides, the CDR3 is TGCAGTGCTAGAGGCCGGGACAGCCGGGACAATGAGCAGTTCTTC.

The chain employs TRBV28 and TRBJ2-3; 7 bases map to TRBD2. CDR1 MDHEN and CDR2 SYDVKM come from the germline V gene. This CDR3 is 15 amino acids long. Losses at the gene ends were 8 bases for V and 5 bases for J; bases not matched to a gene: 13. CDR3 DNA: TGTGCCAGCCGGGGGGTGGGTCAGTCCCTAGATACGCAGTATTTT. Its protein is CASRGVGQSLDTQYF.

V and J are TRBV6-1 and TRBJ2-2; 8 nucleotides line up with TRBD2. The germline V gene has CDR1 MNHNS and CDR2 SASEGT. V shed 6 bases, J shed 6 bases, and the junction held 9 bases outside the gene matches. The CDR3 loop spans 15 amino acids. Here the CDR3 DNA reads TGTGCCAGCAGCCGCCCCAGCGGGGGACCCGGGGAGCTGTTTTTT. Its translation is CASSRPSGGPGELFF.

This clonotype was seen ten or more times. The gene calls are TRBV28 and TRBJ2-1; a possible D gene is TRBD1 (6 bases). Deletions cut 5 bases from V and 0 bases from J, with 17 bases between. Per germline, CDR1 MDHEN and CDR2 SYDVKM. CDR3 length: 17 residues. This CDR3 is CASSPRGIDSSYNEQFF. CDR3 nucleotides: TGTGCCAGCAGTCCAAGGGGGATTGACAGCTCCTACAATGAGCAGTTCTTC.

This clonotype turned up a few times. The rearrangement joins TRBV7-2 to TRBJ2-1; TRBD2 matches at 9 bases. The ends lost 8 bases at V and 8 bases at J; junction bases unmatched: 7. This CDR3 spans 13 amino acids. The germline V gene has CDR1 SGHTA and CDR2 FQGNSA. CDR3 sequence reads: CASVAGVFHEQFF. The CDR3 DNA reads TGTGCCAGCGTAGCGGGGGTCTTTCATGAGCAGTTCTTC.

This chain joins TRBV14 and TRBJ2-7; 8 positions match TRBD1. The CDR3 is made up of 15 amino acids. The V gene end was trimmed by 0 bases and the J gene end by 2 bases; junction bases not matched to a gene: 3. Germline values: CDR1 SGHDN, CDR2 FVKESK. CDR3 loop: CASSQDPDRAYEQYF. The CDR3 DNA follows: TGTGCCAGCAGCCAAGATCCGGACAGGGCCTACGAGCAGTACTTC.

The chain joins TRBV4-2 to TRBJ2-1; no definite D call. CDR1 and CDR2 (germline): LGHNA, YNFKEQ. The ends were cut back, 1 base at V and 8 bases at J, with 9 bases in the middle. The CDR3 has 13 amino acids. CDR3 nucleotides: TGTGCCAGCAGCCAAGTTGAATCGGATGAGCAGTTCTTC. Amino acid sequence: CASSQVESDEQFF.

The V gene is TRBV14, the J gene TRBJ2-7; no definite D call. CDR1 is SGHDN and CDR2 is FVKESK in the germline V gene. There are 14 residues in the CDR3. Deletions cut 1 base from V and 12 bases from J, with 19 bases between. The CDR3 sequence: CASSQVVNTQILYF. CDR3 DNA sequence: TGTGCCAGCAGCCAAGTGGTCAACACCCAGATTCTGTACTTC. The whole variable domain, filled in from reference TRBV14 and TRBJ2-7, reads EAGVTQFPSHSVIEKGQTVTLRCDPISGHDNLYWYRRVMGKEIKFLLHFVKESKQDESGMPNNRFLAERTGGTYSTLKVQPAELEDSGVYFCASSQVVNTQILYFGPGTRLTVT.

The chain joins TRBV7-2 to TRBJ2-7; the match to TRBD2 covers 8 bases. V lost 2 bases, J lost 6 bases, and 6 bases stayed unmatched. The germline V gene encodes CDR1 SGHTA and CDR2 FQGNSA. The length of the CDR3 is 14 residues. CDR3 sequence reads: CASSLRTSPFEQYF. DNA of the CDR3: TGTGCCAGCAGCTTACGGACTAGCCCCTTCGAGCAGTACTTC.

V gene TRBV10-2 combines with J gene TRBJ2-3; the D gene is possibly TRBD2 (6 bases). The V gene lost 4 bases and the J gene lost 6 bases, with 14 bases spanning the gap. This CDR3 is 14 amino acids long. The germline CDR1 and CDR2 sequences are WSHSY and SAAADI. The CDR3: CASSVPSARDTQYF. The CDR3 DNA is TGCGCCAGCAGTGTTCCTAGCGCGAGGGATACGCAGTATTTT.